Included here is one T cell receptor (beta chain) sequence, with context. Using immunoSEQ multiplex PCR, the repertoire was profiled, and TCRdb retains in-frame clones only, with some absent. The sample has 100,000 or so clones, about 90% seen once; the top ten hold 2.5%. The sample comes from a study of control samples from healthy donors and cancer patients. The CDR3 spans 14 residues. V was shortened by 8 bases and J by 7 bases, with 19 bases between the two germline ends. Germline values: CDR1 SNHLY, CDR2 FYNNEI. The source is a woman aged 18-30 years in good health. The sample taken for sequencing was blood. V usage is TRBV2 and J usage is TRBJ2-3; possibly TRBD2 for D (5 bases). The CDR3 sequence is CASRASSWVNTQYF. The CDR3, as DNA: TGTGCCAGCCGGGCTAGCTCCTGGGTGAATACGCAGTATTTT.